The next 28 T cell receptor beta chains were all read from a single sample in a study of cytomegalovirus exposure and HLA in healthy donors. PCR primers comprised 60 Vbeta and 13 Jbeta primers. Profiling relied on immunoSEQ multiplex PCR, and the TCRdb table lists in-frame clones only, not all of them. Its clone listing holds about 77,000 clones. Sequencing was carried out using PBMCs. The receptors were sampled from a man aged 45-65 years in good health and CMV-seropositive.

The rearrangement joins TRBV11-2 to TRBJ1-5; no definite D call. V lost 5 bases and J 9 bases, leaving 11 bases between the germline ends. Per germline, CDR1 SGHAT and CDR2 FQNNGV. The CDR3 is 12 residues long. The CDR3 nucleotides read TGTGCCAGCAGCGTATCCGCGGGGCCCCAGCATTTT. Residues: CASSVSAGPQHF.

The chain links TRBV5-6 to TRBJ1-5; tentative D call: TRBD1 (5 bases). This CDR3 spans 16 amino acids. Trimming left V 2 bases short and J 2 bases short, with 14 bases between. Germline CDR1 is SGHDT and CDR2 is YYEEEE. As DNA, the CDR3 is TGTGCCAGCAGCTTCGGGGGAGGATCCGGCAATCAGCCCCAGCATTTT. As protein: CASSFGGGSGNQPQHF.

The CDR3 DNA reads as TGCGCCAGCAGGATGACAGAATTTAGCACAGATACGCAGTATTTT. Encoded protein: CASRMTEFSTDTQYF. This rearrangement joins TRBV5-1 to TRBJ2-3; the D gene is possibly TRBD1 (5 bases). Trimming left V 5 bases short and J 0 bases short, with 13 bases between. Germline CDR1 is SGHRS and CDR2 is YFSETQ. The CDR3 runs 15 residues.

This chain joins TRBV5-1 and TRBJ2-7; 8 nucleotides match TRBD1. Germline CDR1 reads SGHRS; CDR2 reads YFSETQ. The CDR3 consists of 17 residues. With 2 bases clipped from V and 3 bases from J, the junction kept 13 bases outside the gene matches. In DNA, the CDR3 is TGCGCCAGCAGCTTATCTTATACGGCAGGGGGCCTCTACGAGCAGTACGTC. This translates into CASSLSYTAGGLYEQYV.

This chain joins TRBV6-5 and TRBJ1-3, with D possibly being TRBD1 (5 bases). This CDR3 is built from 15 residues. Per germline, CDR1 MNHEY and CDR2 SVGAGI. Trimming left V 6 bases short and J 6 bases short, with 18 bases between. CDR3: CASRRTGGGENTIYF. CDR3 in DNA: TGTGCCAGCAGGCGTACGGGGGGAGGGGAAAACACCATATATTTT.

The chain is built from TRBV27 and TRBJ2-2; tentative D call: TRBD1 (6 bases). CDR3 length equals 13 residues. V was pared by 2 bases and J by 6 bases, with 7 bases between. From germline, CDR1 is MNHEY and CDR2 SMNVEV (reference sequence). CDR3 region: CASSLTGSGELFF. Here the CDR3 DNA reads TGTGCCAGCAGTTTAACAGGGTCCGGGGAGCTGTTTTTT.

The chain is built from TRBV19 and TRBJ1-2; 7 bases match TRBD1. CDR3 length: 13 residues. Trimming cost V 6 bases and J 6 bases; bases outside gene matches: 7. CDR1 is LNHDA and CDR2 is SQIVND in the germline V gene (reference sequence). DNA for the CDR3: TGTGCCAGTAGCCGGGGACAGAACGATGGCTACACCTTC. Amino acid sequence: CASSRGQNDGYTF.

The V call is TRBV27, the J call TRBJ1-1; TRBD1 is a possible D gene (6 bases). The CDR3 loop spans 17 amino acids. V lost 5 bases and J 0 bases, leaving 19 bases between the germline ends. The germline CDR1 and CDR2 sequences are MNHEY and SMNVEV (reference sequence). DNA of the CDR3: TGTGCCAGCAGTGGTTTTTCGACAGGCCTCTTGAACACTGAAGCTTTCTTT. This translates into CASSGFSTGLLNTEAFF.

This chain uses TRBV10-2 with TRBJ1-2; D is unclear. Germline CDR1 WSHSY, CDR2 SAAADI. The length of the CDR3 is 16 residues. V shed 7 bases and J shed 0 bases, with 18 bases lying between them. In DNA, the CDR3 is TGCGCCAGCACCCTAGACCCTTCCCGCTCTAACTATGGCTACACCTTC. Translation: CASTLDPSRSNYGYTF.

The chain is built from TRBV6-5 and TRBJ1-2; 8 bases are shared with TRBD1. The CDR3 contains 15 residues. The germline V gene encodes CDR1 MNHEY and CDR2 SVGAGI. V gave up 4 bases and J gave up 0 bases; unmatched junction bases: 4. DNA of the CDR3: TGTGCCAGCAGTTCTGACAGGGGAGCTAACTATGGCTACACCTTC. Translated: CASSSDRGANYGYTF.

The chain links TRBV5-5 to TRBJ1-1, with 7 nucleotides matching TRBD1. Losses at the gene ends were 3 bases for V and 6 bases for J; bases not matched to a gene: 14. The CDR3 loop spans 16 amino acids. Germline loops: CDR1 SGHKS, CDR2 YYEKEE (reference sequence). The CDR3 DNA is TGTGCCAGCAGCTCTCTCCCTATTGACACAGGGGCTGAAGCTTTCTTT. Encoded protein: CASSSLPIDTGAEAFF.

CDR3 DNA sequence: TGTGCCAGCAGTGTTACCTACGAGCAGTACTTC. It specifies CASSVTYEQYF. This chain connects TRBV6-5 to TRBJ2-7, with D hard to call. The CDR3 spans 11 residues. The V end was cut by 5 bases, the J end by 2 bases, with 4 bases between. In germline, CDR1 is MNHEY, CDR2 SVGAGI.

This chain connects TRBV4-2 to TRBJ1-2, with a weak D call TRBD1 (6 bases). CDR3 length: 11 amino acids. The V and J ends lost 1 base and 14 bases respectively, with 11 bases between them. Germline CDR1 reads LGHNA; CDR2 reads YNFKEQ. CDR3 sequence: CASSQGTECTF. Here the CDR3 DNA reads TGTGCCAGCAGCCAAGGGACAGAATGTACCTTC.

This rearrangement joins TRBV6-5 to TRBJ1-4; D possibly corresponds to TRBD1 (6 bases). Trimming removed 2 bases at V and 4 bases at J, with 8 bases between. The germline CDR1 and CDR2 sequences are MNHEY and SVGAGI. The CDR3 runs to 14 residues. As DNA, the CDR3 is TGTGCCAGCAGTTACGGGACAAGTAATGAAAAACTGTTTTTT. Protein: CASSYGTSNEKLFF.

The genes are TRBV6-5 and TRBJ1-5; TRBD1 agrees at 8 bases. Germline V gives CDR1 MNHEY, CDR2 SVGAGI. Germline trimming cut 6 bases from V and 2 bases from J; bases unmatched to any gene: 6. The CDR3 spans 15 residues. Written as DNA, the CDR3 is TGTGCCAGCAGCCAGACAGGGGCTGGCAATCAGCCCCAGCATTTT. The encoded protein is CASSQTGAGNQPQHF.

The chain is built from TRBV6-1 and TRBJ1-5, with 8 bases identical to TRBD1. The trim removed 2 bases at V and 4 bases at J, leaving 7 bases unmatched. The length of the CDR3 is 16 residues. Germline-derived CDR1 and CDR2 are MNHNS and SASEGT. The CDR3 loop is CASSEKDREGNQPQHF. The CDR3 DNA follows: TGTGCCAGCAGTGAAAAGGACAGGGAAGGGAATCAGCCCCAGCATTTT.

The V and J genes are TRBV30 and TRBJ2-1; D ambiguous. The CDR3 contains 14 residues. Germline assignment: CDR1 GTSNPN and CDR2 SVGIG (reference sequence). With 4 bases removed from V and 3 bases from J, the gap between germline ends came to 13 bases. The CDR3 nucleotides read TGTGCCTGGACCGTCCCTCTTTACTACAATGAGCAGTTCTTC. Amino acids: CAWTVPLYYNEQFF.

The chain joins TRBV19 to TRBJ1-2; possible D gene TRBD1, 5 bases. With 7 bases removed from V and 0 bases from J, the gap between germline ends came to 15 bases. Germline-derived CDR1 and CDR2 are LNHDA and SQIVND (reference sequence). The CDR3 has 15 amino acids. The DNA for the CDR3 is TGTGCCAGTACTCTGGGACTCTCAGCTAACTATGGCTACACCTTC. Translating gives CASTLGLSANYGYTF.

J is TRBJ2-2 and V is TRBV15; D not certain. Germline-derived CDR1 and CDR2 are LNHNV and YYDKDF (reference sequence). The V end lost 0 bases, the J end lost 0 bases, and 5 bases lay between the germline ends. The CDR3 extends over 15 amino acids. CDR3 amino acids: CATSRDNANTGELFF. Written as DNA, the CDR3 is TGTGCCACCAGCAGAGATAATGCGAACACCGGGGAGCTGTTTTTT.

The chain uses TRBV7-9 and TRBJ2-5; 7 bases fit TRBD1. Per the germline V gene, CDR1 is SEHNR and CDR2 is FQNEAQ (reference sequence). The CDR3 contains 14 residues. Trimming at V came to 0 bases and at J to 4 bases, leaving 2 bases not matched to a gene. CDR3 sequence: CASSLARGPETQYF. For the CDR3, the DNA is TGTGCCAGCAGCTTAGCGAGGGGGCCAGAGACCCAGTACTTC.

The chain uses TRBV7-8 and TRBJ2-7, with 7 bases matching TRBD1. CDR3 length: 14 residues. Germline V gene lookup returns CDR1 SGHVS and CDR2 FQNEAQ. Trimming at V came to 3 bases and at J to 5 bases, leaving 7 bases not matched to a gene. The CDR3 nucleotides read TGTGCCAGCAGCTTTGGACAGGCTTGGGACGAGCAGTACTTC. Amino acids: CASSFGQAWDEQYF.

This rearrangement joins TRBV5-1 to TRBJ2-3; TRBD2 matches at 8 bases. In germline, CDR1 is SGHRS, CDR2 YFSETQ. This CDR3 has 14 residues. Germline trimming cut 4 bases from V and 1 base from J; bases unmatched to any gene: 2. CDR3: CASSTGLGTDTQYF. CDR3 DNA: TGCGCCAGCAGCACGGGACTAGGCACAGATACGCAGTATTTT.

The chain recombines TRBV5-1 with TRBJ1-2; possibly TRBD1 for D (6 bases). Deletions cut 0 bases from V and 4 bases from J, with 10 bases between. The CDR3 has 14 amino acids. The germline V gene encodes CDR1 SGHRS and CDR2 YFSETQ. CDR3 sequence: CASSLEGGLYGYTF. CDR3 DNA: TGCGCCAGCAGCTTGGAGGGGGGGCTCTATGGCTACACCTTC.

The rearrangement links TRBV29-1 to TRBJ2-5; 10 bases map to TRBD2. The DNA end lines up better with TRBJ2-7; the J call may be wrong. The CDR3 contains 18 residues. From germline, CDR1 is SQVTM and CDR2 ANQGSEA. The CDR3 is CSVPPGLATALASYEQYF. CDR3 in DNA: TGCAGCGTCCCACCGGGACTAGCGACGGCCTTGGCCTCCTACGAGCAGTACTTC.

The chain is built from TRBV6-1 and TRBJ2-5; D ambiguous. Germline V gene lookup returns CDR1 MNHNS and CDR2 SASEGT. V was pared by 5 bases and J by 2 bases, with 15 bases between. There are 15 residues in the CDR3. The CDR3 sequence is CASSLPDPRQETQYF. CDR3 DNA: TGTGCCAGCAGTTTGCCCGATCCGCGTCAAGAGACCCAGTACTTC.

The rearrangement uses TRBV2 and TRBJ1-5; tentative D call: TRBD1 (5 bases). V was shortened by 6 bases and J by 7 bases, with 19 bases between the two germline ends. This CDR3 has 15 amino acids. Germline lookup yields CDR1 SNHLY and CDR2 FYNNEI. The DNA for the CDR3 is TGTGCCAGCAGCCTCGCAGGGCAGGGCGGACAGCCCCAGCATTTT. Translated, it gives CASSLAGQGGQPQHF.

The genes are TRBV7-2 and TRBJ1-1; D remains ambiguous. The CDR3 contains 14 residues. Trimming pared 2 bases from V and 1 base from J, leaving 8 bases between. Per germline, CDR1 SGHTA and CDR2 FQGNSA. For the CDR3, the DNA is TGTGCCAGCAGCTTATCCGGTAAGAACACTGAAGCTTTCTTT. Its protein product is CASSLSGKNTEAFF.

The genes are TRBV7-9 and TRBJ1-1; TRBD1 matches at 7 bases. The CDR3 totals 15 residues. The V gene's germline CDR1 is SEHNR and CDR2 FQNEAQ (reference sequence). J gave up 0 bases and V 4 bases, and 5 bases lay outside the gene matches. The DNA for the CDR3 is TGTGCCAGCAGCTACCCGACAGGGATGAACACTGAAGCTTTCTTT. It codes for CASSYPTGMNTEAFF.